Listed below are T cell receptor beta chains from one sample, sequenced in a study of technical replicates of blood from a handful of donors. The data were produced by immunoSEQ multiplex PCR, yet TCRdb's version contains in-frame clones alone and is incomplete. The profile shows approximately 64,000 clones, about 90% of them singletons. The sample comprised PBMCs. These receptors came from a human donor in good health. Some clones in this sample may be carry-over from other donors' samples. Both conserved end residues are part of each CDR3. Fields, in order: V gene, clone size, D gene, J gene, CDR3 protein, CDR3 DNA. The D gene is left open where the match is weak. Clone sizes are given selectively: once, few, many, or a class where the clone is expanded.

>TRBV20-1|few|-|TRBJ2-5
CSLAQETQYF
TGCAGTCTAGCGCAGGAGACCCAGTACTTC
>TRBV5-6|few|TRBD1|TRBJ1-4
CASSETGVTNEKLFF
TGTGCCAGCAGCGAAACAGGGGTAACTAATGAAAAACTGTTTTTT
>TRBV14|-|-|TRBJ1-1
CASSPRLTADTEAFF
TGTGCCAGCAGCCCTAGACTTACAGCGGACACTGAAGCTTTCTTT
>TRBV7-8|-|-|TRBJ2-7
CASSLARFEGDTSYEQYF
TGTGCCAGCAGCTTAGCTCGGTTCGAGGGGGACACATCCTACGAGCAGTACTTC
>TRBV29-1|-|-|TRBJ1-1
CSVDSNTEAFF
TGCAGCGTTGACTCGAACACTGAAGCTTTCTTT
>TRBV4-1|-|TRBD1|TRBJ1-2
CASSHNRDRGFGYTF
TGCGCCAGCAGCCACAACCGGGACAGGGGTTTTGGCTACACCTTC
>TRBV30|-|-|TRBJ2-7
CAWSEHRTPRVNEQYF
TGTGCCTGGAGCGAACACCGGACCCCCAGGGTTAACGAGCAGTACTTC
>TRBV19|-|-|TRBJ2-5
CASTNEPGSQTQYF
TGTGCCAGTACAAATGAACCGGGGAGTCAGACCCAGTACTTC
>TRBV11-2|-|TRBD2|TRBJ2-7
CASSRYISGSVDEQYF
TGTGCCAGCAGCCGCTATATAAGCGGGAGTGTTGACGAGCAGTACTTC
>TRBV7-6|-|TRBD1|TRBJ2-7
CASSSGQGVSYEQYF
TGTGCCAGCAGCTCCGGACAGGGGGTCTCCTACGAGCAGTACTTC
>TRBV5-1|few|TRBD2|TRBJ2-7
CASSKEAGTTGEQYF
TGCGCCAGCAGCAAGGAAGCCGGGACTACTGGCGAGCAGTACTTC
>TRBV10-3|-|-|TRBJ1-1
CAISDSGQSEAFF
TGTGCCATCAGTGATTCCGGACAGAGTGAAGCTTTCTTT
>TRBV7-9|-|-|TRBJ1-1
CASRAGVNTEAFF
TGTGCCAGCAGAGCAGGGGTGAACACTGAAGCTTTCTTT
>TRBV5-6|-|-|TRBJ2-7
CASSLRGTSYEQYF
TGTGCCAGCAGCTTGCGCGGGACCTCCTACGAGCAGTACTTC
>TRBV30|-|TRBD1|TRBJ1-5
CAWSHPTGGVGNQPQHF
TGTGCCTGGAGCCACCCCACAGGGGGCGTCGGCAATCAGCCCCAGCATTTT
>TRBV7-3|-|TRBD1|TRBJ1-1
CASSVGQGEAFF
TGTGCCAGCAGCGTCGGACAGGGGGAAGCTTTCTTT